This T cell receptor (beta chain) appears in the sequencing data of a study of cytomegalovirus exposure and HLA in healthy donors. The method was immunoSEQ multiplex PCR; TCRdb's version includes in-frame clones alone and lacks a portion of them. The sample has 100,000 to 150,000 clones, around 94% seen once; the top ten hold under 1.5%. The sequence derives from a woman between 18 and 29 years old in good health and CMV-seronegative. The sample consisted of PBMCs.

CDR3 bases: TGTGCCAGCAGTTTCCCGGGACTAGAGTCTGGGGCCAACGTCCTGACTTTC. Amino acid sequence: CASSFPGLESGANVLTF. This chain connects TRBV28 to TRBJ2-6, with 8 bases matching TRBD2. This CDR3 is built from 17 residues. Germline CDR1 MDHEN, CDR2 SYDVKM. The ends lost 3 bases at V and 1 base at J; junction bases unmatched: 5.